This TCR beta chain was sequenced for a study of CD8+ T cells in alopecia areata. Overall study context: Tofacitinib continued for 6 to 18 months and was then withheld for 6 months. Study-level results: Normal scalp showed lower clonality than lesional scalp, especially alopecia totalis/universalis.

A remark on this clone: Antigen specificity is unknown.

Germline CDR1 reads SGDLS; CDR2 reads YYNGEE. The CDR3 runs to 15 residues. Deletions cut 3 bases from V and 2 bases from J, with 13 bases between. Both CD4+ and CD8+ T cells were separated by sorting PBMCs. RNA was isolated and reverse transcribed to cDNA, the sequencing template. Libraries were prepared by immunoSEQ multiplex PCR; TCRdb keeps only in-frame clonotypes and omits some of them. Seen here are roughly 250,000 clones, 67% observed once, and the top ten hold 1% to 1.5%. The receptor's source is a human donor with alopecia areata. This sequence joins TRBV9 and TRBJ2-3; a weak D match, TRBD1 (5 bases). Sequencing was performed on CD4+ T cells sorted from blood, taken at week 0. The CDR3 nucleotides read TGTGCCAGCAGCGCAAGGGGTGGCCCCACAGATACGCAGTATTTT. Its translation is CASSARGGPTDTQYF.